These 4 T cell receptor beta chains share one sample of origin, sequenced in a study of shared clonotypes between healthy human individuals. Using immunoSEQ multiplex PCR, the repertoire was profiled, and TCRdb retains in-frame clones only, with some absent. The profile shows about 2 million clones, roughly 95% of them singletons. As defined, naive CD8 cells were CD45RO-negative and positively selected for CCR7, with terminally differentiated effector memory CD45RA+ cells excluded. The sample consisted of naive CD8+ T cells sorted from blood. The receptors shown here come from a man between 18 and 35 years old in good health.

V is TRBV5-8 and J is TRBJ1-1; D unresolved. V shed 0 bases and J shed 3 bases, with 9 bases lying between them. This CDR3 has 14 residues. Germline values: CDR1 SGHTS, CDR2 YDEGEE. This CDR3 is CASSLVSHYTEAFF. The CDR3 nucleotides are TGTGCCAGCAGCTTGGTGTCCCACTACACTGAAGCTTTCTTT.

This chain joins TRBV10-3 and TRBJ2-7; 8 bases line up with TRBD1. V lost 2 bases and J lost 5; bases outside the gene matches: 8. Germline CDR1 and CDR2: ENHRY and SYGVKD. This CDR3 spans 15 amino acids. CDR3 in amino acids: CAISEPGQGDHEQYF. The CDR3 DNA follows: TGTGCCATCAGTGAGCCCGGACAGGGAGATCACGAGCAGTACTTC.

The chain carries TRBV28 and TRBJ2-1; TRBD2 aligns across 10 bases. Germline CDR1 is MDHEN and CDR2 is SYDVKM. Unmatched junction bases numbered 10, after V lost 6 bases and J lost 8 bases. The CDR3 loop spans 15 amino acids. In DNA form, the CDR3 reads TGTGCCAGCAGCTTCCCGGGACTAGCGATAGATGAGCAGTTCTTC. Translation gives CASSFPGLAIDEQFF.

V gene TRBV7-2 combines with J gene TRBJ2-7, with D unresolved. Per the germline V gene, CDR1 is SGHTA and CDR2 is FQGNSA. This CDR3 has 14 residues. With 5 bases removed from V and 4 bases from J, the gap between germline ends came to 15 bases. Written as DNA, the CDR3 is TGTGCCAGCAGCAACCCGGGTATCTCGTACGAGCAGTACTTC. Its protein product is CASSNPGISYEQYF.